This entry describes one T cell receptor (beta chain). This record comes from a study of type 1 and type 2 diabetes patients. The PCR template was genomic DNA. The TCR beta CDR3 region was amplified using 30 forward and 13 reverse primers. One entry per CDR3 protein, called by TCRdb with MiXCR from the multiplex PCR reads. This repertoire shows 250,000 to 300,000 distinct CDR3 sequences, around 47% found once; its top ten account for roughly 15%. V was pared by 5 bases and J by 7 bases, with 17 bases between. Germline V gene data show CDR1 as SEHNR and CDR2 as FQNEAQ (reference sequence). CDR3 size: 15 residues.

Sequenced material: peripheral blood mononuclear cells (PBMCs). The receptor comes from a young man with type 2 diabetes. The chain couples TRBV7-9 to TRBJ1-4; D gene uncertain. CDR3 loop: CASSPLTVGVEKLFF. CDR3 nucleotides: TGTGCCAGCAGCCCCCTGACGGTTGGGGTTGAAAAACTGTTTTTT.